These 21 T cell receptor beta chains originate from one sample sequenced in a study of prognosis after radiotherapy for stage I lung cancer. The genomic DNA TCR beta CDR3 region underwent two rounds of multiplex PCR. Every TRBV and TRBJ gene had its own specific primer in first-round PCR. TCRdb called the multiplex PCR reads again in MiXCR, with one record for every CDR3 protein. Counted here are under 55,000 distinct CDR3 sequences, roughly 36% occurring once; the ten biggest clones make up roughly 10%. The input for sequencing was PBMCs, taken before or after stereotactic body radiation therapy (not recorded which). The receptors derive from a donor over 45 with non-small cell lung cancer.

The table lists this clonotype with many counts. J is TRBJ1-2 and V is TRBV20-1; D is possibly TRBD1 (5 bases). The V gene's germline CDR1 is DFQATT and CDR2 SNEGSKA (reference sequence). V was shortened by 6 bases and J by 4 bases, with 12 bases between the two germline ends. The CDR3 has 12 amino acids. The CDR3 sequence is CSALLQGYGYTF. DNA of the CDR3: TGCAGTGCCCTCCTCCAGGGCTATGGCTACACCTTC.

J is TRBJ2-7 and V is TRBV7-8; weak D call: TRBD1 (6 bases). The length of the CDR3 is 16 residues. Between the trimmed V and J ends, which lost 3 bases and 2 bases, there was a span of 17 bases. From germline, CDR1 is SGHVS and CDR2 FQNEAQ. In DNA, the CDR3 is TGTGCCAGCAGCTTGCTACTTTTGTACAGGGCCTACGAGCAGTACTTC. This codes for CASSLLLLYRAYEQYF.

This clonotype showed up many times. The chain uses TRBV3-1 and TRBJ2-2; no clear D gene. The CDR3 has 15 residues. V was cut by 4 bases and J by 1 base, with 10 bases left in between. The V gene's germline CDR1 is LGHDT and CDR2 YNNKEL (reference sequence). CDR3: CASSPNPGNTGELFF. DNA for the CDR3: TGTGCCAGCAGCCCGAACCCAGGGAACACCGGGGAGCTGTTTTTT.

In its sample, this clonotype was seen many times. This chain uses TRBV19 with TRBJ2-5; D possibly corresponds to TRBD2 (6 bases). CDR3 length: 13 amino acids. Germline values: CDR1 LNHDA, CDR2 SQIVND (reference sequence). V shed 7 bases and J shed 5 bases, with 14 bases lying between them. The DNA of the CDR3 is TGTGCCAGTAACCCGACTAGTGGGGAGACCCAGTACTTC. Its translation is CASNPTSGETQYF.

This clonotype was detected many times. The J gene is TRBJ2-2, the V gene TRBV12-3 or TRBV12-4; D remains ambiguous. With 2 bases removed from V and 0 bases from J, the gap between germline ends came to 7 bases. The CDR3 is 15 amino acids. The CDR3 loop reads CASSLYGTNTGELFF. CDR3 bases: TGTGCCAGCAGTTTATACGGAACGAACACCGGGGAGCTGTTTTTT.

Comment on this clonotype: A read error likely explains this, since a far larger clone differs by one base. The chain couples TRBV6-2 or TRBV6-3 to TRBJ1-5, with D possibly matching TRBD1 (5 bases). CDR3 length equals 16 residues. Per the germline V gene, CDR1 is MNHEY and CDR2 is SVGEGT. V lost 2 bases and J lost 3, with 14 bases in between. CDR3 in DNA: TGTGCCAGCAGTTACGGGGGAGGGACTATCAATCAGCCCCAGCATTTT. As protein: CASSYGGGTINQPQHF.

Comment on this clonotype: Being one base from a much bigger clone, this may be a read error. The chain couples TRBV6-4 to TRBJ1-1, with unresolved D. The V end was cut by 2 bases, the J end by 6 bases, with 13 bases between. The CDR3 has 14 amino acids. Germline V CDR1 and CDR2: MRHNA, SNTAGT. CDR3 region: CASSDKEGTAEAFF. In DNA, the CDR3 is TGTGCCAGCAGTGACAAAGAGGGTACGGCTGAAGCTTTCTTT.

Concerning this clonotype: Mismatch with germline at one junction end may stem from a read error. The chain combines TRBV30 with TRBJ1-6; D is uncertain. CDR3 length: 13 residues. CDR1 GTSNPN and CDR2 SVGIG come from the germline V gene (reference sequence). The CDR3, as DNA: TGTGCCTGGAGTGTGGTGTGCTCTTCACCTCTCCACTTT. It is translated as CAWSVVCSSPLHF.

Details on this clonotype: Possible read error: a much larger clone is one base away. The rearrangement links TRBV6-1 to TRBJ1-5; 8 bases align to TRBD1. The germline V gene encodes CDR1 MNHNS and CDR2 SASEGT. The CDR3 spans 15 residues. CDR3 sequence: CASRPGGHSNQPHHF. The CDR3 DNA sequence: TGTGCCAGTCGCCCAGGGGGCCATAGCAATCAGCCCCATCATTTT.

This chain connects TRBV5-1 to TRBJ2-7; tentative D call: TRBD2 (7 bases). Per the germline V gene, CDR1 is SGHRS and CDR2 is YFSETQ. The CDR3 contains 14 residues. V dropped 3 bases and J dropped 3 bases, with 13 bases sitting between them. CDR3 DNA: TGCGCCAGCAGCTGGAGGGGGGGTAACTACGAGCAGTACTTC. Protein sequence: CASSWRGGNYEQYF.

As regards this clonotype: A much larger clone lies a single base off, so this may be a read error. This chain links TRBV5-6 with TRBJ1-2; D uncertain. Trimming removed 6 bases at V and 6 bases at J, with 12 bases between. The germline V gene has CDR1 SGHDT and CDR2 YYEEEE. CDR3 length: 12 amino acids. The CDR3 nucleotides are TGTGCCAGCACCTCCCTGCAGGATGGCTACACCTTC. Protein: CASTSLQDGYTF.

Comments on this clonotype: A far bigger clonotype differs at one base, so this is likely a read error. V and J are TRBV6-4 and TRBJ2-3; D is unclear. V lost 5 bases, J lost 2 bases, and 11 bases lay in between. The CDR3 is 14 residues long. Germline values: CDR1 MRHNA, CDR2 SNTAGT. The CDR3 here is CASSLGWPTDTQYF. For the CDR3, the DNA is TGTGCCAGCAGTTTAGGGTGGCCCACAGATACGCAGTATTTT.

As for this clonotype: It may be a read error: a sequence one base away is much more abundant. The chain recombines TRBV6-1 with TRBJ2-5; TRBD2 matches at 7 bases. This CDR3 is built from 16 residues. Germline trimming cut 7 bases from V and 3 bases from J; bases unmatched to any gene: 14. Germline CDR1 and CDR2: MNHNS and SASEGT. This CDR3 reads CASTPLPGLTKETQYF. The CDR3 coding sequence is TGTGCCAGCACACCATTACCGGGACTAACAAAAGAGACCCAGTACTTC.

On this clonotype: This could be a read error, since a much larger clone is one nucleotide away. CDR3 sequence: CASSDSGSGMDTQYF. For the CDR3, the DNA is TGTGCCAGCAGTGATAGCGGGAGTGGTATGGACACGCAGTATTTT. The chain couples TRBV6-1 to TRBJ2-3; TRBD2 matches 9 bases. With V trimmed by 3 bases and J by 9 bases, 10 bases remained unmatched. Germline-derived CDR1 and CDR2 are MNHNS and SASEGT. The CDR3 runs 15 residues.

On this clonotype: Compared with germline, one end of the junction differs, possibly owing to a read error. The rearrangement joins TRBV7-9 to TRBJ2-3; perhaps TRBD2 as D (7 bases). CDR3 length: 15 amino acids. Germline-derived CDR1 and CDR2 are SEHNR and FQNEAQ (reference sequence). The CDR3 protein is CARSLGGGSTDTQYF. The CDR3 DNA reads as TGTGCCAGAAGCTTAGGGGGGGGGAGCACAGATACGCAGTATTTT.

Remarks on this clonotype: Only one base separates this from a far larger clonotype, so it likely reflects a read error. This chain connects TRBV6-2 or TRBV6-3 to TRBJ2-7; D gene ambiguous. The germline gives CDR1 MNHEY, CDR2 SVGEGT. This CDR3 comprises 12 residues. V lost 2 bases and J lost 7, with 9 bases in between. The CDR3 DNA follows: TGTGCCAGCAGTTACCTCCCAGTAGAGCAGTACTTC. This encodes CASSYLPVEQYF.

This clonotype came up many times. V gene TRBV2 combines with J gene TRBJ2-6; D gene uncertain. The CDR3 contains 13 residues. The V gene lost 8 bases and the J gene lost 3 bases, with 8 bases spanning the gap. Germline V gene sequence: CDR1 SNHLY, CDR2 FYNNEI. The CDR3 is CASVADGANVLTF. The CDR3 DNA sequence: TGTGCCAGCGTGGCCGATGGGGCCAACGTCCTGACTTTC.

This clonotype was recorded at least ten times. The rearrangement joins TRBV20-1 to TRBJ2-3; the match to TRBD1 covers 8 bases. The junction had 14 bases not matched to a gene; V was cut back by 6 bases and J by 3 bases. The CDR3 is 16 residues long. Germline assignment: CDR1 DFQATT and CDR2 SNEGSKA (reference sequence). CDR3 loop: CSAKSIDRGVTDTQYF. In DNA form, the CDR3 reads TGCAGTGCAAAGAGCATCGACAGGGGCGTTACAGATACGCAGTATTTT.

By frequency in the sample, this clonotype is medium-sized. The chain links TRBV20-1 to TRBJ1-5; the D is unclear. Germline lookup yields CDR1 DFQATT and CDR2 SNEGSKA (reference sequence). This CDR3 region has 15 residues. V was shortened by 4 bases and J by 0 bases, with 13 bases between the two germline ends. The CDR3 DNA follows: TGCAGTGCTATTGACGGGCAGTATAGCAATCAGCCCCAGCATTTT. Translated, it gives CSAIDGQYSNQPQHF.

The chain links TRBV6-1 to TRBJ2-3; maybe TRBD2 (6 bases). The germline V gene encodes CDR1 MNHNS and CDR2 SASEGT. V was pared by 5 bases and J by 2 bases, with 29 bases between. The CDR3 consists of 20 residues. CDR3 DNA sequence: TGTGCCAGCAGTCCCTCCGTACTAGCCGCTCCTCCCCAACTCACAGATACGCAGTATTTT. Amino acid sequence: CASSPSVLAAPPQLTDTQYF.

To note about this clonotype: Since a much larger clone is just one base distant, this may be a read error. The CDR3 sequence: CASSPSKVPTEAFF. The CDR3 bases are TGTGCCAGCTCACCTTCCAAGGTGCCCACTGAAGCTTTCTTT. J is TRBJ1-1 and V is TRBV18; the D is unclear. The CDR3 totals 14 residues. The germline V gene encodes CDR1 KGHSH and CDR2 LQKENI. V gave up 3 bases and J gave up 4 bases, with 12 bases separating them.